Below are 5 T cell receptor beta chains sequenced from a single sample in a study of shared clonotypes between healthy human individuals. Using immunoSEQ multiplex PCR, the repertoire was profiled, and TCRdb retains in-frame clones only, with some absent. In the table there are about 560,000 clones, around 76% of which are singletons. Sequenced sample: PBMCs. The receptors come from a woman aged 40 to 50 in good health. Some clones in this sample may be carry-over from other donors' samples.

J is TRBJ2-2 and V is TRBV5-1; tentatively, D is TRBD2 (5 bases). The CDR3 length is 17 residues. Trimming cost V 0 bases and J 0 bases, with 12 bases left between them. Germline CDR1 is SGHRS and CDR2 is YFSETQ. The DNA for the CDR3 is TGCGCCAGCAGCTTGGTCCCAACTAGGCCGAACACCGGGGAGCTGTTTTTT. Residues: CASSLVPTRPNTGELFF.

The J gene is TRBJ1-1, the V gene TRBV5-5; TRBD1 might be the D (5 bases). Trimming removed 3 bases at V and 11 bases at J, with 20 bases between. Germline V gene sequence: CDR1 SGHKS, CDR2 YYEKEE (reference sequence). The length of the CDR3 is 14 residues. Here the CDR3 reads CASSSWTPGSEAFF. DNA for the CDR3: TGTGCCAGCAGCTCGTGGACACCGGGAAGCGAGGCTTTCTTT.

The CDR3 sequence: CASRPQGAAYNEQFF. The CDR3 DNA reads as TGCGCCAGCAGACCTCAGGGGGCGGCCTACAATGAGCAGTTCTTC. The V gene is TRBV5-1, the J gene TRBJ2-1, with 8 bases identical to TRBD1. The CDR3 extends over 15 amino acids. Per the germline V gene, CDR1 is SGHRS and CDR2 is YFSETQ. V lost 5 bases, J lost 2 bases, and 6 bases stayed unmatched.

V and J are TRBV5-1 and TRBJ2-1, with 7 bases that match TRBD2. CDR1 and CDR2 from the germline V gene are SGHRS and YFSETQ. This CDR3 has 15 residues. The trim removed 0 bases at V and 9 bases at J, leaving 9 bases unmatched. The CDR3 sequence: CASSLGGGPGTEQFF. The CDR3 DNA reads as TGCGCCAGCAGCTTGGGGGGAGGGCCTGGGACTGAGCAGTTCTTC.

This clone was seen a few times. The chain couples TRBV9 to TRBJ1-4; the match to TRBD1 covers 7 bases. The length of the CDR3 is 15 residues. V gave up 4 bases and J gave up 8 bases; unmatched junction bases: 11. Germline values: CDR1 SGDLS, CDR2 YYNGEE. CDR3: CASSTTGTAREKLFF. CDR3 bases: TGTGCCAGCAGCACAACCGGGACAGCTCGCGAAAAACTGTTTTTT.